What follows are 20 T cell receptor beta chains derived from one specimen sequenced in a study of shared clonotypes between healthy human individuals. Only CD45RO-negative cells positively selected for CCR7 counted as naive CD8 cells, so terminally differentiated effector memory CD45RA+ cells were excluded. TCRdb's table, derived via immunoSEQ multiplex PCR, lists solely in-frame clones and lacks some. The sample consists of about 2 million clones, about 95% of them appearing once. The sample taken for sequencing was naive CD8+ T cells sorted from blood. All receptors come from a man younger than 35 in good health.

V and J are TRBV6-5 and TRBJ2-2; D might be TRBD2 (6 bases). Trimming shortened V by 2 bases and J by 1 base, and 11 bases separated the two germline ends. The germline gives CDR1 MNHEY, CDR2 SVGAGI. The CDR3 spans 16 residues. CDR3 protein: CASSYGIAVNTGELFF. CDR3 sequence (DNA): TGTGCCAGCAGTTACGGTATAGCGGTGAACACCGGGGAGCTGTTTTTT.

The genes are TRBV5-1 and TRBJ2-7; no clear D. CDR3 size: 13 residues. Germline loops: CDR1 SGHRS, CDR2 YFSETQ. V lost 1 base and J 5 bases, leaving 10 bases between the germline ends. CDR3 amino acids: CASSLSGYDEQYF. The CDR3 DNA reads as TGCGCCAGCAGCTTGTCAGGTTACGACGAGCAGTACTTC.

The gene calls are TRBV29-1 and TRBJ1-6; no clear D. The CDR3 consists of 16 residues. Germline CDR1 is SQVTM and CDR2 is ANQGSEA. Trimming stripped 7 bases from V and 9 bases from J, with 25 bases between. CDR3 sequence (DNA): TGCAGCGCCTGGTGCCCTTTCCGAGGGCGCACTTCACCCCTCCACTTT. Its protein is CSAWCPFRGRTSPLHF. Filled out from reference TRBV29-1 and TRBJ1-6, the complete variable domain reads SAVISQKPSRDICQRGTSLTIQCQVDSQVTMMFWYRQQPGQSLTLIATANQGSEATYESGFVIDKFPISRPNLTFSTLTVSNMSPEDSSIYLCSAWCPFRGRTSPLHFGNGTRLTVT.

This chain links TRBV15 with TRBJ1-1; the D gene is possibly TRBD1 (5 bases). This CDR3 is built from 16 residues. Trimming cost V 0 bases and J 4 bases, with 15 bases left between them. CDR1 and CDR2 (germline): LNHNV, YYDKDF (reference sequence). The CDR3 DNA reads as TGTGCCACCAGCAGAGATTGGGTTTCAGGGTTCACTGAAGCTTTCTTT. This codes for CATSRDWVSGFTEAFF. Full variable domain (outside the CDR3, taken from reference TRBV15 and TRBJ1-1): DAMVIQNPRYQVTQFGKPVTLSCSQTLNHNVMYWYQQKSSQAPKLLFHYYDKDFNNEADTPDNFQSRRPNTSFCFLDIRSPGLGDTAMYLCATSRDWVSGFTEAFFGQGTRLTVV.

CDR3 sequence (DNA): TGTGCCAGCAGTTACACCACAGTCCACGAGCAGTACTTC. Translation gives CASSYTTVHEQYF. The V call is TRBV6-5, the J call TRBJ2-7; D is uncertain. The CDR3 spans 13 residues. Trimming took off 2 bases at V and 5 bases at J, with 10 bases between the two ends. CDR1 and CDR2 (germline): MNHEY, SVGAGI.

The CDR3 nucleotides read TGTGCCAGCTATAGCACCGGGGAGCTGTTTTTT. Protein product: CASYSTGELFF. The chain combines TRBV6-1 with TRBJ2-2, with D uncertain. V was clipped by 8 bases and J by 4 bases, with 5 bases between them. Germline V gene sequence: CDR1 MNHNS, CDR2 SASEGT. The CDR3 runs to 11 residues.

The genes are TRBV4-3 and TRBJ1-1; TRBD1 might be the D (6 bases). CDR3 length: 17 residues. Germline values: CDR1 LGHNA, CDR2 YSLEER. The germline V and J ends were trimmed by 0 bases and 11 bases, with 25 bases remaining between them. CDR3 sequence: CASSQDYPEGGATRAFF. CDR3 bases: TGCGCCAGCAGCCAAGATTATCCCGAGGGGGGGGCCACTAGGGCTTTCTTT.

The chain couples TRBV13 to TRBJ2-7; 13 nucleotides match TRBD2. In germline, CDR1 is PRHDT, CDR2 FYEKMQ (reference sequence). J lost 2 bases, V lost 5 bases, and 12 bases had no gene match. The CDR3 loop spans 18 amino acids. The CDR3 spells CASSGPGTSGTSTYEQYF. The CDR3 bases are TGTGCCAGCAGCGGACCCGGGACTAGCGGGACTTCTACCTACGAGCAGTACTTC.

This rearrangement joins TRBV5-6 to TRBJ1-2; D is uncertain. The CDR3 is 17 amino acids. V gave up 4 bases and J gave up 6 bases, with 25 bases separating them. Per the germline V gene, CDR1 is SGHDT and CDR2 is YYEEEE. CDR3 amino acids: CASSPLPHREGEHGYTF. CDR3 DNA: TGTGCCAGCAGCCCTCTCCCTCATAGGGAGGGCGAACATGGCTACACCTTC.

The chain employs TRBV6-5 and TRBJ2-7, with TRBD1 matching over 12 bases. The germline gives CDR1 MNHEY, CDR2 SVGAGI. The trim removed 4 bases at V and 6 bases at J, leaving 7 bases unmatched. The CDR3 runs to 15 residues. The CDR3 here is CASSWMGQGASEQYF. As DNA, the CDR3 is TGTGCCAGCAGTTGGATGGGACAGGGGGCGAGCGAGCAGTACTTC.

The CDR3 DNA sequence: TGTGCCAGCAGCGACAGGACAGGCAGCGAGCAGTACTTC. This codes for CASSDRTGSEQYF. The chain couples TRBV9 to TRBJ2-7, with 7 bases fitting TRBD1. In germline, CDR1 is SGDLS, CDR2 YYNGEE. The CDR3 consists of 13 residues. V shed 3 bases and J 6 bases; nucleotides not matched to a gene: 6.

A remark on this clone: Other nucleotide sequences from this sample produce the same CDR3. The chain employs TRBV5-1 and TRBJ2-5; 10 nucleotides line up with TRBD2. With 0 bases clipped from V and 1 base from J, the junction kept 3 bases outside the gene matches. Germline V gene data show CDR1 as SGHRS and CDR2 as YFSETQ. The CDR3 runs to 16 residues. The CDR3 DNA is TGCGCCAGCAGCTTGGAGGCTAGCGGGGGCCAAGAGACCCAGTACTTC. It translates to CASSLEASGGQETQYF. The full variable domain, in which reference TRBV5-1 and TRBJ2-5 provide the parts outside the CDR3, is KAGVTQTPRYLIKTRGQQVTLSCSPISGHRSVSWYQQTPGQGLQFLFEYFSETQRNKGNFPGRFSGRQFSNSRSEMNVSTLELGDSALYLCASSLEASGGQETQYFGPGTRLLVL.

The chain carries TRBV29-1 and TRBJ2-3; the match to TRBD2 covers 7 bases. Looked up from germline, CDR1 is SQVTM and CDR2 is ANQGSEA. J lost 0 bases, V lost 7 bases, and 13 bases had no gene match. This CDR3 has 16 residues. CDR3 bases: TGCAGCGGTGTTATCTCTAGCGGAATGAGCACAGATACGCAGTATTTT. Amino acid sequence: CSGVISSGMSTDTQYF.

In nucleotides, the CDR3 is TGCGCCAGCAGGTTACGGGTTATGGTGGACGAGCAGTACTTC. Protein sequence: CASRLRVMVDEQYF. The V call is TRBV5-1, the J call TRBJ2-7, with D uncertain. Trimming took 5 bases from V and 5 from J, leaving 17 bases between them. Germline lookup yields CDR1 SGHRS and CDR2 YFSETQ. CDR3 length equals 14 residues.

Only one count was recorded for this clone. CDR3 in DNA: TGTGCCAGTAATGAGGGTCGGAATCAGCCCCAGCATTTT. It encodes CASNEGRNQPQHF. The V call is TRBV19, the J call TRBJ1-5; D unresolved. V was cut by 7 bases and J by 4 bases, with 11 bases left in between. The CDR3 length is 13 residues. Germline loops: CDR1 LNHDA, CDR2 SQIVND (reference sequence).

The table lists this clone with a count of one. Distinct nucleotide sequences in the sample also encode this CDR3. The J gene is TRBJ2-5, the V gene TRBV7-9; 9 bases fit TRBD2. With 1 base clipped from V and 2 bases from J, the junction kept 2 bases outside the gene matches. This CDR3 has 15 amino acids. Per the germline V gene, CDR1 is SEHNR and CDR2 is FQNEAQ (reference sequence). Here the CDR3 reads CASSLGLAGQETQYF. The CDR3, as DNA: TGTGCCAGCAGCTTAGGGCTAGCGGGACAAGAGACCCAGTACTTC.

The chain carries TRBV5-4 and TRBJ1-1; D gene uncertain. CDR1 and CDR2 from the germline V gene are SGHNT and YYREEE (reference sequence). Trimming stripped 4 bases from V and 0 bases from J, with 13 bases between. This CDR3 spans 15 amino acids. The CDR3 is CASSNEHSMNTEAFF. The CDR3 DNA sequence: TGTGCCAGCAGCAACGAACACTCAATGAACACTGAAGCTTTCTTT.

The genes are TRBV15 and TRBJ1-1; D not resolved. This CDR3 is built from 14 residues. V lost 1 base to trimming and J lost 0 bases, with 6 bases between them. CDR1 is LNHNV and CDR2 is YYDKDF in the germline V gene (reference sequence). CDR3 DNA sequence: TGTGCCACCAGCAGAGGACGGTTGAACACTGAAGCTTTCTTT. Translated, it gives CATSRGRLNTEAFF.

The V call is TRBV27, the J call TRBJ2-1, with TRBD1 as a possible D gene (6 bases). Germline CDR1 is MNHEY and CDR2 is SMNVEV (reference sequence). The CDR3 is made up of 15 amino acids. Trimming removed 4 bases from V and 0 bases from J, with 10 bases in between. This CDR3 reads CASSSRTDSYNEQFF. The CDR3 region has the DNA TGTGCCAGCAGTTCCCGGACAGACTCCTACAATGAGCAGTTCTTC.

The chain carries TRBV11-2 and TRBJ2-6; 7 bases are shared with TRBD2. CDR3 size: 18 residues. The V gene end was trimmed by 5 bases and the J gene end by 0 bases; junction bases not matched to a gene: 10. From germline, CDR1 is SGHAT and CDR2 FQNNGV. CDR3 amino acids: CASSSGTVAFSGANVLTF. The CDR3 DNA sequence: TGTGCCAGCAGCAGCGGGACTGTTGCTTTCTCTGGGGCCAACGTCCTGACTTTC.